This entry lists 20 T cell receptor beta chains sequenced from one sample in a study of blood T cell repertoires in COVID-19. Clones were read by immunoSEQ multiplex PCR, and TCRdb kept only the in-frame ones, dropping some. Of about 53,000 clones detected, 86% appear once; the ten largest clones hold less than 3.5%. Sequenced: peripheral blood. The receptors stem from a man of 80 years or more with acute or convalescent COVID-19.

The V gene is TRBV5-1, the J gene TRBJ1-2, with a weak D call TRBD1 (6 bases). V lost 0 bases to trimming and J lost 3 bases, with 6 bases between them. The CDR3 is made up of 13 amino acids. The germline V gene has CDR1 SGHRS and CDR2 YFSETQ. The CDR3 nucleotides are TGCGCCAGCAGCTTGGAGGGGGACTATGGCTACACCTTC. This codes for CASSLEGDYGYTF. The whole variable domain, filled in from reference TRBV5-1 and TRBJ1-2, reads KAGVTQTPRYLIKTRGQQVTLSCSPISGHRSVSWYQQTPGQGLQFLFEYFSETQRNKGNFPGRFSGRQFSNSRSEMNVSTLELGDSALYLCASSLEGDYGYTFGSGTRLTVV.

Here the CDR3 reads CASSLGTVYNEQFF. CDR3 nucleotides: TGTGCCAGCAGCTTAGGAACAGTATACAATGAGCAGTTCTTC. This sequence joins TRBV13 and TRBJ2-1; no definite D call. Germline CDR1 reads PRHDT; CDR2 reads FYEKMQ (reference sequence). This CDR3 region has 14 residues. V was trimmed by 0 bases and J by 4 bases, leaving 7 bases between them.

This clone was recorded only once. The gene calls are TRBV10-2 and TRBJ2-7; 7 bases line up with TRBD2. Germline lookup yields CDR1 WSHSY and CDR2 SAAADI. The CDR3 runs 19 residues. Germline trimming cut 0 bases from V and 1 base from J; bases unmatched to any gene: 15. The CDR3, as DNA: TGCGCCAGCAGTGAGTCTCCGCAATGGGCGGGGGTTTTGTCCTACGAGCAGTACTTC. Residues: CASSESPQWAGVLSYEQYF.

This clone was detected only a few times. This chain joins TRBV27 and TRBJ2-1; 12 bases map to TRBD1. CDR1 MNHEY and CDR2 SMNVEV come from the germline V gene (reference sequence). V trimming: 3 bases; J trimming: 0 bases; junction bases outside the gene matches: 15. The CDR3 is made up of 21 amino acids. CDR3 residues: CASSFRSTGTGGLGSYNEQFF. The CDR3 DNA is TGTGCCAGCAGTTTCCGCTCGACCGGGACAGGGGGCTTGGGCTCCTACAATGAGCAGTTCTTC.

V gene TRBV29-1 combines with J gene TRBJ2-5; possible D gene TRBD1, 5 bases. The CDR3 spans 11 residues. V was pared by 5 bases and J by 6 bases, with 10 bases between. The germline V gene encodes CDR1 SQVTM and CDR2 ANQGSEA. The CDR3 spells CSVQGSQTQYF. In DNA, the CDR3 is TGCAGCGTTCAGGGATCGCAGACCCAGTACTTC.

The chain carries TRBV7-2 and TRBJ1-5, with D unclear. Germline V gives CDR1 SGHTA, CDR2 FQGNSA. V was clipped by 2 bases and J by 5 bases, with 7 bases between them. The CDR3 is made up of 13 amino acids. The CDR3 is CASSLTGYQPQHF. CDR3 DNA: TGTGCCAGCAGCTTAACGGGGTATCAGCCCCAGCATTTT.

This chain connects TRBV20-1 to TRBJ2-7; TRBD1 is a possible D gene (6 bases). CDR3 length equals 10 residues. Trimming removed 8 bases from V and 9 bases from J, with 14 bases in between. Germline lookup yields CDR1 DFQATT and CDR2 SNEGSKA (reference sequence). The CDR3 is CSTQRGGQYF. DNA of the CDR3: TGCAGTACTCAGAGAGGGGGGCAGTACTTC.

The V and J genes are TRBV7-9 and TRBJ1-5; 7 bases fit TRBD1. This CDR3 has 16 amino acids. Germline CDR1 SEHNR, CDR2 FQNEAQ (reference sequence). After removal of 7 bases from V and 2 bases from J, the junction contained 11 bases not matched to a gene. In DNA, the CDR3 is TGTGCCAGCACCACTAGAGGGGGCGGTGGCAATCAGCCCCAGCATTTT. Its translation is CASTTRGGGGNQPQHF.

J is TRBJ2-5 and V is TRBV2, with D uncertain. Trimming pared 3 bases from V and 5 bases from J, leaving 7 bases between. The germline CDR1 and CDR2 sequences are SNHLY and FYNNEI. The CDR3 is made up of 12 amino acids. CDR3 nucleotide sequence: TGTGCCAGCAGTGAGACAAGGGAGACCCAGTACTTC. Translation gives CASSETRETQYF.

Here the CDR3 reads CSAIPAGGPDTQYF. The CDR3 nucleotides are TGCAGCGCCATACCAGCGGGGGGGCCGGATACGCAGTATTTT. This chain joins TRBV29-1 and TRBJ2-3; 10 positions agree with TRBD2. CDR1 is SQVTM, CDR2 ANQGSEA, per germline. The J segment lost 6 bases and the V segment lost 7 bases, leaving 10 bases of the junction unmatched. CDR3 length equals 14 residues.

The chain is built from TRBV9 and TRBJ1-3; maybe TRBD1 (6 bases). With 3 bases removed from V and 2 bases from J, the gap between germline ends came to 12 bases. Germline CDR1 is SGDLS and CDR2 is YYNGEE. This CDR3 is 15 amino acids long. CDR3 DNA sequence: TGTGCCAGCAGCGCACAGGGATCGGCTGGAAACACCATATATTTT. Amino acids: CASSAQGSAGNTIYF.

The chain couples TRBV5-1 to TRBJ1-2; D is possibly TRBD1 (5 bases). Per germline, CDR1 SGHRS and CDR2 YFSETQ. This CDR3 comprises 15 residues. V dropped 0 bases and J dropped 4 bases, with 13 bases sitting between them. The CDR3 region is CASSLGTLGVYGYTF. The CDR3 DNA follows: TGCGCCAGCAGCTTGGGGACCTTAGGGGTCTATGGCTACACCTTC. The variable domain in full, with the rest retrieved from reference TRBV5-1 and TRBJ1-2, is KAGVTQTPRYLIKTRGQQVTLSCSPISGHRSVSWYQQTPGQGLQFLFEYFSETQRNKGNFPGRFSGRQFSNSRSEMNVSTLELGDSALYLCASSLGTLGVYGYTFGSGTRLTVV.

This clone was counted once. The V gene is TRBV9, the J gene TRBJ2-1, with D possibly being TRBD1 (5 bases). V was trimmed by 6 bases and J by 8 bases, leaving 21 bases between them. Germline assignment: CDR1 SGDLS and CDR2 YYNGEE. This CDR3 spans 15 amino acids. The CDR3 loop reads CASTRTPQGSDEQFF. In DNA, the CDR3 is TGTGCCAGCACCCGTACGCCCCAGGGATCGGATGAGCAGTTCTTC. The complete variable domain, with remaining parts taken from reference TRBV9 and TRBJ2-1, reads DSGVTQTPKHLITATGQRVTLRCSPRSGDLSVYWYQQSLDQGLQFLIQYYNGEERAKGNILERFSAQQFPDLHSELNLSSLELGDSALYFCASTRTPQGSDEQFFGPGTRLTVL.

The rearrangement links TRBV5-1 to TRBJ2-1; 7 bases are shared with TRBD1. Germline V gene lookup returns CDR1 SGHRS and CDR2 YFSETQ. V gave up 4 bases and J gave up 4 bases; unmatched junction bases: 11. The CDR3 has 16 residues. The CDR3: CASSVGTDNPYNEQFF. The CDR3, as DNA: TGCGCCAGCAGCGTTGGGACAGACAACCCTTACAATGAGCAGTTCTTC.

The V gene is TRBV30, the J gene TRBJ1-3; a possible D gene is TRBD1 (6 bases). Trimming pared 4 bases from V and 5 bases from J, leaving 12 bases between. From germline, CDR1 is GTSNPN and CDR2 SVGIG (reference sequence). The length of the CDR3 is 13 residues. Written as DNA, the CDR3 is TGTGCCTGGATAACAGGGTCTAGAAACACCATATATTTT. This encodes CAWITGSRNTIYF.

The V and J genes are TRBV19 and TRBJ2-1, with TRBD2 matching 12 bases. CDR1 and CDR2 (germline): LNHDA, SQIVND (reference sequence). With 5 bases clipped from V and 4 bases from J, the junction kept 6 bases outside the gene matches. CDR3 length equals 16 residues. This CDR3 is CASSALAGGAYNEQFF. The CDR3, as DNA: TGTGCCAGTAGTGCACTAGCGGGGGGAGCTTACAATGAGCAGTTCTTC.

The chain links TRBV6-5 to TRBJ2-3; a possible D gene is TRBD2 (5 bases). Trimming shortened V by 11 bases and J by 0 bases, and 12 bases separated the two germline ends. CDR1 is MNHEY and CDR2 is SVGAGI in the germline V gene. The CDR3 is 13 residues long. CDR3 residues: CAGQRLSTDTQYF. The CDR3 DNA follows: TGTGCCGGTCAGCGGCTTAGCACAGATACGCAGTATTTT.

A few counts support this clone. This chain connects TRBV2 to TRBJ2-2; 7 positions match TRBD2. The CDR3 is 22 residues long. Germline V gene lookup returns CDR1 SNHLY and CDR2 FYNNEI. The junction had 32 bases not matched to a gene; V was cut back by 8 bases and J by 5 bases. CDR3 nucleotide sequence: TGTGCCAGCGAGGGCTTCCCCGTGCTCAGGAGCGGGACGCCCTTGAGGACCGGGGAGCTGTTTTTT. It translates to CASEGFPVLRSGTPLRTGELFF.

Of note for this clone: This same CDR3 is encoded by further DNA sequences in the sample. The chain links TRBV5-1 to TRBJ1-4, with D uncertain. Trimming removed 0 bases at V and 0 bases at J, with 6 bases between. The V gene's germline CDR1 is SGHRS and CDR2 YFSETQ. This CDR3 has 15 residues. The CDR3 bases are TGCGCCAGCAGCTTGGGGTCGGCAACTAATGAAAAACTGTTTTTT. This sequence encodes CASSLGSATNEKLFF.

This clone was found a few times. The gene calls are TRBV5-1 and TRBJ1-1; tentatively, D is TRBD1 (5 bases). Trimming cost V 4 bases and J 5 bases, with 15 bases left between them. Germline CDR1 is SGHRS and CDR2 is YFSETQ. This CDR3 comprises 14 residues. DNA for the CDR3: TGCGCCAGCAGCACCCGGGGGGGGTGGACTGAAGCTTTCTTT. This translates into CASSTRGGWTEAFF.